Each of the 12 T cell receptor beta chains below was sequenced from the same sample in a study of OX40 agonist ivuxolimab in advanced cancers. Only in-frame clones appear in the TCRdb table, and some are missing; sequencing was by immunoSEQ multiplex PCR. The table shows tens of thousands of clones, with about nine tenths occurring only once. The sequences come from CD4+ or CD8+ T cells sorted from blood, collected in a trial of the OX40 agonist ivuxolimab. These receptors all stem from an adult with an advanced solid tumor such as melanoma, head and neck, liver or kidney cancer.

This rearrangement joins TRBV19 to TRBJ2-7, with TRBD2 matching over 10 bases. Germline V gene lookup returns CDR1 LNHDA and CDR2 SQIVND (reference sequence). With 0 bases clipped from V and 5 bases from J, the junction kept 10 bases outside the gene matches. The CDR3 runs to 17 residues. The CDR3 is CASSIDLLAGVRDEQYF. The CDR3, as DNA: TGTGCCAGTAGTATAGATCTCCTAGCGGGAGTAAGGGACGAGCAGTACTTC.

This clone showed up just once. This sequence joins TRBV27 and TRBJ2-1, with D possibly being TRBD1 or TRBD2 (6 bases each). Trimming took 3 bases from V and 3 from J, leaving 12 bases between them. CDR1 MNHEY and CDR2 SMNVEV come from the germline V gene (reference sequence). The CDR3 extends over 15 amino acids. The CDR3 nucleotides read TGTGCCAGCAGTTTTTCACAGGGACTCTACAATGAGCAGTTCTTC. Translating gives CASSFSQGLYNEQFF.

This clone was seen only a few times. A clone one base away is much larger, so this may be a read error. The chain is built from TRBV4-3 and TRBJ2-1; no definite D call. This CDR3 contains 13 residues. V was shortened by 0 bases and J by 5 bases, with 5 bases between the two germline ends. From germline, CDR1 is LGHNA and CDR2 YSLEER. The CDR3 DNA follows: TGCGCCAGCAGCCAAGATTACAACAATGAGCAGTTCTTC. It codes for CASSQDYNNEQFF.

The rearrangement uses TRBV29-1 and TRBJ1-2, with a weak D call TRBD1 (5 bases). Germline lookup yields CDR1 SQVTM and CDR2 ANQGSEA. V was shortened by 5 bases and J by 5 bases, with 15 bases between the two germline ends. This CDR3 contains 13 residues. CDR3 sequence reads: CSVRDSKGYGYTF. The CDR3 DNA reads TGCAGCGTTCGGGACTCCAAGGGGTATGGCTACACCTTC.

The chain couples TRBV2 to TRBJ2-1; 7 nucleotides match TRBD2. Germline V CDR1 and CDR2: SNHLY, FYNNEI. V shed 7 bases, J shed 8 bases, and the junction held 8 bases outside the gene matches. The CDR3 loop spans 13 amino acids. DNA of the CDR3: TGTGCCAGCAACGGACTAGTCTCGGATGAGCAGTTCTTC. This encodes CASNGLVSDEQFF.

The V gene is TRBV4-3, the J gene TRBJ2-7; D is unresolved. Germline CDR1 and CDR2: LGHNA and YSLEER. Deletions cut 0 bases from V and 3 bases from J, with 12 bases between. CDR3 length equals 15 residues. The CDR3 region has the DNA TGCGCCAGCAGCCAAGATACGCCGGGCGGCTACGAGCAGTACTTC. This encodes CASSQDTPGGYEQYF.

The V gene is TRBV10-1, the J gene TRBJ2-3; D call uncertain. This CDR3 contains 17 residues. Trimming shortened V by 0 bases and J by 3 bases, and 16 bases separated the two germline ends. CDR1 is WNHNN, CDR2 SYGVQD, per germline (reference sequence). The CDR3 nucleotides read TGCGCCAGCAGTGAGTCTCTTGGTGTGGGGTGGACAGATACGCAGTATTTT. Protein: CASSESLGVGWTDTQYF.

The chain has TRBV14 and TRBJ2-2; the D gene is possibly TRBD2 (5 bases). This CDR3 is 17 amino acids long. V was shortened by 3 bases and J by 3 bases, with 17 bases between the two germline ends. The germline CDR1 and CDR2 sequences are SGHDN and FVKESK. The CDR3 nucleotides read TGTGCCAGCAGCCATATACTAGTAGGCCGACACACCGGGGAGCTGTTTTTT. Its translation is CASSHILVGRHTGELFF.

The gene calls are TRBV7-2 and TRBJ2-2, with no clear D. The germline V gene has CDR1 SGHTA and CDR2 FQGNSA. Trimming removed 5 bases at V and 0 bases at J, with 13 bases between. This CDR3 region has 16 residues. The CDR3 nucleotides read TGTGCCAGCAGCCTTAGAAGGGTGGCGAACACCGGGGAGCTGTTTTTT. This codes for CASSLRRVANTGELFF.

The V and J genes are TRBV10-3 and TRBJ2-7; D not resolved. The V end was cut by 0 bases, the J end by 5 bases, with 8 bases between. The CDR3 runs to 13 residues. Germline CDR1 is ENHRY and CDR2 is SYGVKD. CDR3 bases: TGTGCCATCAGTGAGTCGAATGGCCACGAGCAGTACTTC. The encoded protein is CAISESNGHEQYF.

The V call is TRBV7-2, the J call TRBJ2-6, with unresolved D. The CDR3 has 14 amino acids. The V end lost 3 bases, the J end lost 2 bases, and 5 bases lay between the germline ends. The germline V gene has CDR1 SGHTA and CDR2 FQGNSA. This CDR3 is CASSFLPGANVLTF. The CDR3 region has the DNA TGTGCCAGCAGCTTTTTACCTGGGGCCAACGTCCTGACTTTC.

V is TRBV10-1 and J is TRBJ2-7; 7 positions agree with TRBD1. This CDR3 is built from 15 residues. V was pared by 4 bases and J by 5 bases, with 11 bases of the junction left unmatched. CDR1 is WNHNN, CDR2 SYGVQD, per germline (reference sequence). The DNA for the CDR3 is TGCGCCAGCAGTGCTATACAGGGGCTCGGGGACGAGCAGTACTTC. Translation gives CASSAIQGLGDEQYF.